The 32 T cell receptor beta chains given below trace back to one sample, sequenced in a study of T cell changes during pregnancy in multiple sclerosis. The assay was immunoSEQ multiplex PCR, and TCRdb's table has in-frame clones only and misses some. The table includes 70,000 or so clones, approximately 92% detected once. Here the sequenced sample was peripheral blood, taken in the third trimester of pregnancy. Source of these receptors: a female donor in good health, enrolled as a control in a pregnancy study.

The CDR3 reads CASSEGGNFDTEAFF. The CDR3 DNA sequence: TGTGCCAGCAGTGAGGGAGGGAACTTCGACACTGAAGCTTTCTTT. V gene TRBV2 combines with J gene TRBJ1-1; D remains ambiguous. V gave up 3 bases and J gave up 3 bases, with 14 bases separating them. In germline, CDR1 is SNHLY, CDR2 FYNNEI. CDR3 length: 15 residues. Filled out from reference TRBV2 and TRBJ1-1, the complete variable domain reads EPEVTQTPSHQVTQMGQEVILRCVPISNHLYFYWYRQILGQKVEFLVSFYNNEISEKSEIFDDQFSVERPDGSNFTLKIRSTKLEDSAMYFCASSEGGNFDTEAFFGQGTRLTVV.

This chain connects TRBV18 to TRBJ2-1, with 8 bases aligning to TRBD2. Germline lookup yields CDR1 KGHSH and CDR2 LQKENI. The V and J ends lost 3 bases and 6 bases, in that order; junction bases with no gene match: 7. The CDR3 is 15 residues long. The CDR3 is CASSPLRGGRNEQFF. The CDR3 region has the DNA TGTGCCAGCTCACCCCTTCGCGGGGGGCGCAATGAGCAGTTCTTC.

For the CDR3, the DNA is TGTGCCACGCAAACGGGGACACTCTACGAGCAGTACTTC. Translation gives CATQTGTLYEQYF. V gene TRBV27 combines with J gene TRBJ2-7, with D possibly being TRBD1 (6 bases). CDR1 is MNHEY and CDR2 is SMNVEV in the germline V gene (reference sequence). The CDR3 is 13 amino acids. V was clipped by 10 bases and J by 3 bases, with 16 bases between them.

The chain carries TRBV7-3 and TRBJ1-1; D might be TRBD1 (5 bases). V lost 5 bases to trimming and J lost 5 bases, with 12 bases between them. The CDR3 extends over 13 amino acids. In germline, CDR1 is SGHTA, CDR2 FQGTGA. The CDR3 DNA follows: TGTGCCAGCAGCCCCGGGGGGGGGACTGAAGCTTTCTTT. This encodes CASSPGGGTEAFF.

The chain is built from TRBV30 and TRBJ2-1; the match to TRBD1 covers 11 bases. This CDR3 region has 16 residues. V shed 1 base and J 6 bases; nucleotides not matched to a gene: 8. From germline, CDR1 is GTSNPN and CDR2 SVGIG (reference sequence). CDR3 DNA sequence: TGTGCCTGGAGTGCGTCCGGACAGGGGGCGGTCAATGAGCAGTTCTTC. Amino acids: CAWSASGQGAVNEQFF.

The chain uses TRBV27 and TRBJ2-5; 8 bases align to TRBD1. There are 16 residues in the CDR3. V lost 5 bases, J lost 0 bases, and 8 bases stayed unmatched. Germline V gives CDR1 MNHEY, CDR2 SMNVEV (reference sequence). This chain's CDR3 is CASSARGRPDQETQYF. The CDR3 bases are TGTGCCAGCAGTGCCAGGGGGCGACCCGACCAAGAGACCCAGTACTTC.

V is TRBV6-5 and J is TRBJ2-5, with 7 nucleotides matching TRBD1. The V gene's germline CDR1 is MNHEY and CDR2 SVGAGI. Trimming at V came to 11 bases and at J to 3 bases, leaving 15 bases not matched to a gene. The CDR3 extends over 15 amino acids. CDR3 in DNA: TGTGCCGGCCAGAGGGACAGCCACCAGGAAGAGACCCAGTACTTC. Its protein is CAGQRDSHQEETQYF.

This clone was counted a few times. This chain connects TRBV6-6 to TRBJ1-1; D is uncertain. This CDR3 has 10 residues. V dropped 6 bases and J dropped 7 bases, with 6 bases sitting between them. Germline CDR1 reads MNHNY; CDR2 reads SVGAGI (reference sequence). The CDR3 spells CASRAGEAFF. Here the CDR3 DNA reads TGTGCCAGCAGGGCTGGTGAAGCTTTCTTT.

The chain employs TRBV19 and TRBJ2-1; D is possibly TRBD1 (5 bases). CDR1 is LNHDA and CDR2 is SQIVND in the germline V gene (reference sequence). CDR3 size: 15 residues. V was trimmed by 6 bases and J by 2 bases, leaving 14 bases between them. The DNA of the CDR3 is TGTGCCAGTAGATGGGGCAGGGAACCCTACAATGAGCAGTTCTTC. Translated: CASRWGREPYNEQFF.

The rearrangement joins TRBV19 to TRBJ2-2, with 7 bases identical to TRBD2. Germline V CDR1 and CDR2: LNHDA, SQIVND (reference sequence). This CDR3 spans 15 amino acids. With 3 bases clipped from V and 5 bases from J, the junction kept 6 bases outside the gene matches. CDR3 protein: CASSIGGVRTGELFF. The CDR3 DNA reads as TGTGCCAGTAGTATTGGGGGGGTTAGGACCGGGGAGCTGTTTTTT.

This chain joins TRBV30 and TRBJ1-2; D not certain. The CDR3 is made up of 17 amino acids. V was clipped by 0 bases and J by 2 bases, with 19 bases between them. Per the germline V gene, CDR1 is GTSNPN and CDR2 is SVGIG (reference sequence). CDR3 sequence: CAWSVLGGIASNYGYTF. As DNA, the CDR3 is TGTGCCTGGAGTGTATTGGGAGGGATTGCCTCCAACTATGGCTACACCTTC. The variable domain in full, with the rest retrieved from reference TRBV30 and TRBJ1-2, is SQTIHQWPATLVQPVGSPLSLECTVEGTSNPNLYWYRQAAGRGLQLLFYSVGIGQISSEVPQNLSASRPQDRQFILSSKKLLLSDSGFYLCAWSVLGGIASNYGYTFGSGTRLTVV.

The V and J genes are TRBV28 and TRBJ2-7; the D gene is possibly TRBD1 (5 bases). Trimming pared 5 bases from V and 6 bases from J, leaving 11 bases between. This CDR3 spans 12 amino acids. Germline lookup yields CDR1 MDHEN and CDR2 SYDVKM. This chain's CDR3 is CASSLTVGEQYF. The CDR3 DNA follows: TGTGCCAGCAGTCTGACAGTCGGCGAGCAGTACTTC.

The chain is built from TRBV4-3 and TRBJ2-4; D may be TRBD1 (5 bases). CDR3 length: 14 residues. Trimming shortened V by 0 bases and J by 8 bases, and 11 bases separated the two germline ends. The germline CDR1 and CDR2 sequences are LGHNA and YSLEER. The CDR3 DNA reads as TGCGCCAGCAGCCAAGATACGGACATCGACATTCAGTACTTC. Its protein product is CASSQDTDIDIQYF.

This clone was counted a single time. V and J are TRBV5-1 and TRBJ2-4; TRBD1 agrees at 7 bases. V lost 0 bases to trimming and J lost 6 bases; unmatched junction nucleotides: 6. The V gene's germline CDR1 is SGHRS and CDR2 YFSETQ. The length of the CDR3 is 15 residues. This CDR3 is CASSLGNTGVNIQYF. DNA for the CDR3: TGCGCCAGCAGCTTGGGCAATACAGGGGTAAACATTCAGTACTTC.

The chain joins TRBV11-2 to TRBJ2-7; 10 positions match TRBD2. From germline, CDR1 is SGHAT and CDR2 FQNNGV. V lost 1 base and J lost 5; bases outside the gene matches: 11. The CDR3 totals 17 residues. The CDR3 DNA sequence: TGTGCCAGCAGCTTAGGGGGCCAAGCGGGGGGGCTAGACGAGCAGTACTTC. Residues: CASSLGGQAGGLDEQYF.

The genes are TRBV14 and TRBJ1-3; D unclear. Germline-derived CDR1 and CDR2 are SGHDN and FVKESK. Trimming left V 5 bases short and J 0 bases short, with 11 bases between. The CDR3 extends over 15 amino acids. The CDR3, as DNA: TGTGCCAGCAGCTTCGCATACTTCTCTGGAAACACCATATATTTT. Protein sequence: CASSFAYFSGNTIYF.

The J gene is TRBJ2-3, the V gene TRBV10-3; TRBD2 might be the D (6 bases). The germline V gene encodes CDR1 ENHRY and CDR2 SYGVKD. CDR3 length: 16 amino acids. Trimming took 8 bases from V and 1 from J, leaving 19 bases between them. CDR3 in DNA: TGTGCCATCCTGGCTAGCGACTCTGGGGGCACAGATACGCAGTATTTT. Protein: CAILASDSGGTDTQYF.

This chain links TRBV18 with TRBJ2-1, with D possibly matching TRBD2 (6 bases). The V gene lost 2 bases and the J gene lost 6 bases, with 11 bases spanning the gap. Per germline, CDR1 KGHSH and CDR2 LQKENI. The CDR3 totals 14 residues. CDR3: CASSPLAAPNEQFF. DNA of the CDR3: TGTGCCAGCTCACCATTAGCGGCGCCCAATGAGCAGTTCTTC.

Written as DNA, the CDR3 is TGTGCCAGCAGCCAGGGACTAAACACCGGGGAGCTGTTTTTT. Amino acids: CASSQGLNTGELFF. The gene calls are TRBV7-2 and TRBJ2-2; 7 bases align to TRBD2. J lost 2 bases, V lost 5 bases, and 2 bases had no gene match. Germline V gene data show CDR1 as SGHTA and CDR2 as FQGNSA. The CDR3 contains 14 residues.

The chain is built from TRBV19 and TRBJ2-6; tentatively, D is TRBD1 (6 bases). Per germline, CDR1 LNHDA and CDR2 SQIVND (reference sequence). With 6 bases removed from V and 0 bases from J, the gap between germline ends came to 27 bases. The CDR3 loop spans 21 amino acids. CDR3 in DNA: TGTGCCAGTAGCCATGATACCGGGACACCGACCCCATACTCTGGGGCCAACGTCCTGACTTTC. Translated, it gives CASSHDTGTPTPYSGANVLTF.

This clone was observed once. V usage is TRBV2 and J usage is TRBJ2-1, with TRBD2 matching over 7 bases. Per the germline V gene, CDR1 is SNHLY and CDR2 is FYNNEI. Unmatched junction bases numbered 8, after V lost 8 bases and J lost 7 bases. The CDR3 runs to 13 residues. In nucleotides, the CDR3 is TGTGCCAGCGGGTCGGGGGGATCTAATGAGCAGTTCTTC. As protein: CASGSGGSNEQFF.

The rearrangement links TRBV6-5 to TRBJ1-5, with 7 nucleotides matching TRBD1. The CDR3 contains 13 residues. Germline CDR1 MNHEY, CDR2 SVGAGI. V lost 6 bases, J lost 5 bases, and 4 bases stayed unmatched. This chain's CDR3 is CASSRQGDQPQHF. The CDR3 DNA follows: TGTGCCAGCAGCCGACAGGGAGATCAGCCCCAGCATTTT.

The chain recombines TRBV5-1 with TRBJ1-3; D might be TRBD1 (5 bases). This CDR3 is built from 17 residues. Germline V gene lookup returns CDR1 SGHRS and CDR2 YFSETQ. Trimming shortened V by 4 bases and J by 0 bases, and 17 bases separated the two germline ends. The CDR3 sequence is CASSPASQGSSGNTIYF. For the CDR3, the DNA is TGCGCCAGCAGCCCAGCCAGTCAGGGCTCCTCTGGAAACACCATATATTTT. Filled out from reference TRBV5-1 and TRBJ1-3, the complete variable domain reads KAGVTQTPRYLIKTRGQQVTLSCSPISGHRSVSWYQQTPGQGLQFLFEYFSETQRNKGNFPGRFSGRQFSNSRSEMNVSTLELGDSALYLCASSPASQGSSGNTIYFGEGSWLTVV.

The chain is built from TRBV10-3 and TRBJ1-5; 7 nucleotides agree with TRBD1. The CDR3 totals 15 residues. From germline, CDR1 is ENHRY and CDR2 SYGVKD. V lost 0 bases to trimming and J lost 6 bases; unmatched junction nucleotides: 5. CDR3 loop: CAISESDRRVQPQHF. As DNA, the CDR3 is TGTGCCATCAGTGAGTCGGACAGGCGGGTTCAGCCCCAGCATTTT.

J is TRBJ2-1 and V is TRBV14; perhaps TRBD1 as D (5 bases). Germline loops: CDR1 SGHDN, CDR2 FVKESK. The V and J ends lost 4 bases and 4 bases respectively, with 17 bases between them. The CDR3 sequence is 16 residues long. The CDR3 spells CASSPRPIGVYNEQFF. In DNA, the CDR3 is TGTGCCAGCAGCCCTCGGCCGATAGGGGTATACAATGAGCAGTTCTTC. Supplemented by reference TRBV14 and TRBJ2-1, the full variable domain reads EAGVTQFPSHSVIEKGQTVTLRCDPISGHDNLYWYRRVMGKEIKFLLHFVKESKQDESGMPNNRFLAERTGGTYSTLKVQPAELEDSGVYFCASSPRPIGVYNEQFFGPGTRLTVL.

The gene calls are TRBV28 and TRBJ2-4; 9 nucleotides agree with TRBD2. This CDR3 has 20 amino acids. V shed 4 bases and J 1 base; nucleotides not matched to a gene: 17. CDR1 and CDR2 from the germline V gene are MDHEN and SYDVKM. CDR3 coding DNA: TGTGCCAGCAGTTCGCCGTTCGGGGCGGGAGGGCCGGGGGCCAAAAACATTCAGTACTTC. Amino acids: CASSSPFGAGGPGAKNIQYF.

The genes are TRBV5-6 and TRBJ2-5; TRBD1 might be the D (6 bases). The DNA end favors TRBJ2-7, so the J call may be wrong. The CDR3 consists of 14 residues. Germline CDR1 SGHDT, CDR2 YYEEEE. The CDR3 here is CASRADRYYYEQYF. CDR3 coding DNA: TGTGCCAGCAGAGCGGACAGATACTACTACGAGCAGTACTTC.

A word on this clone: One end of the junction does not line up with germline, which may come from a read error. The chain links TRBV29-1 to TRBJ2-5; D gene ambiguous. Germline CDR1 is SQVTM and CDR2 is ANQGSEA. This CDR3 contains 9 residues. The CDR3 nucleotides are TGCAGCGTCGAAGAGACCCAGTACTTC. This codes for CSVEETQYF.

J is TRBJ2-2 and V is TRBV2; 8 bases fit TRBD2. The V gene end was trimmed by 8 bases and the J gene end by 8 bases; junction bases not matched to a gene: 7. Germline loops: CDR1 SNHLY, CDR2 FYNNEI. The CDR3 has 13 residues. The CDR3 DNA is TGTGCCAGCGCGGGGGGCCGAGTGGGGGAGCTGTTTTTT. The encoded protein is CASAGGRVGELFF.

The V and J genes are TRBV28 and TRBJ1-4; D possibly corresponds to TRBD1 (6 bases). The CDR3 contains 15 residues. Trimming removed 3 bases from V and 4 bases from J, with 12 bases in between. Germline V gene sequence: CDR1 MDHEN, CDR2 SYDVKM. This CDR3 is CASSFRGLGNEKLFF. CDR3 nucleotide sequence: TGTGCCAGCAGTTTCAGGGGATTGGGTAATGAAAAACTGTTTTTT.

The J gene is TRBJ1-2, the V gene TRBV28; D remains unclear. Between the trimmed V and J ends, which lost 1 base and 7 bases, there was a span of 7 bases. Germline V gene sequence: CDR1 MDHEN, CDR2 SYDVKM. CDR3 length: 12 amino acids. CDR3 coding DNA: TGTGCCAGCAGTTTATCCATAGTTGGCTACACCTTC. It yields the protein CASSLSIVGYTF.

The gene calls are TRBV6-5 and TRBJ2-2; TRBD1 might be the D (5 bases). This CDR3 is built from 16 residues. Germline CDR1 MNHEY, CDR2 SVGAGI. Trimming took off 2 bases at V and 5 bases at J, with 15 bases between the two ends. The CDR3 coding sequence is TGTGCCAGCAGTTACGCCTACCATTCAGGGACCGGGGAGCTGTTTTTT. Amino acid sequence: CASSYAYHSGTGELFF.